A single sample gave rise to the 30 T cell receptor beta chains below, sequenced in a study of blood T cell repertoires in COVID-19. Assay: immunoSEQ multiplex PCR; the TCRdb copy retains only in-frame clones and omits some. This sample carries a few hundred thousand clones, over 75% of them seen once, and the ten largest clones take 5% to 6%. Input material: PBMCs or T cells enriched from blood (not recorded which). These TCRs come from a man aged 30 to 39 who had recovered from COVID-19.

The chain couples TRBV7-9 to TRBJ2-5; D may be TRBD1 (6 bases). CDR1 and CDR2 (germline): SEHNR, FQNEAQ (reference sequence). V lost 5 bases, J lost 1 base, and 17 bases lay in between. The CDR3 has 16 residues. Written as DNA, the CDR3 is TGTGCCAGCAGCACTTACCGGGACACCTTCCAAGAGACCCAGTACTTC. Protein: CASSTYRDTFQETQYF.

J is TRBJ2-7 and V is TRBV11-2, with D possibly TRBD1 on 5 matching bases. Germline V gene lookup returns CDR1 SGHAT and CDR2 FQNNGV. CDR3 length: 15 amino acids. V was pared by 2 bases and J by 2 bases, with 13 bases between. The CDR3 is CASSLTWGRAYEQYF. The CDR3 nucleotides read TGTGCCAGCAGCTTAACGTGGGGCAGGGCCTACGAGCAGTACTTC.

This CDR3 is CASSLSGTLEKLFF. CDR3 coding DNA: TGTGCCAGTAGTCTCTCTGGGACACTTGAAAAACTGTTTTTT. The rearrangement joins TRBV19 to TRBJ1-4; TRBD1 might be the D (6 bases). CDR3 length: 14 residues. The germline V and J ends were trimmed by 5 bases and 7 bases, with 14 bases remaining between them. CDR1 and CDR2 (germline): LNHDA, SQIVND (reference sequence). Based on the CDR3 plus reference TRBV19 and TRBJ1-4, the full variable domain is DGGITQSPKYLFRKEGQNVTLSCEQNLNHDAMYWYRQDPGQGLRLIYYSQIVNDFQKGDIAEGYSVSREKKESFPLTVTSAQKNPTAFYLCASSLSGTLEKLFFGSGTQLSVL.

The chain couples TRBV21-1 to TRBJ1-1; the table's D call TRBD1 went unverified against the DNA. TRBV21-1 is noted as a pseudogene. The CDR3 covers 19 residues. The CDR3 sequence: CASSKAIWGRSTMNTEAFF. CDR3 in DNA: TGTGCCAGCAGCAAAGCTATCTGGGGCAGAAGTACAATGAACACTGAAGCTTTCTTT.

V usage is TRBV15 and J usage is TRBJ2-1; D perhaps matches TRBD1 (6 bases). Germline V gene data show CDR1 as LNHNV and CDR2 as YYDKDF (reference sequence). With 1 base removed from V and 8 bases from J, the gap between germline ends came to 9 bases. The CDR3 is 13 residues long. This CDR3 is CATSRGPGDEQFF. The CDR3 DNA reads TGTGCCACCAGCAGAGGGCCAGGGGATGAGCAGTTCTTC.

V usage is TRBV5-1 and J usage is TRBJ2-2, with D perhaps TRBD1 (7 bases). The CDR3 has 15 amino acids. Germline loops: CDR1 SGHRS, CDR2 YFSETQ. V lost 3 bases to trimming and J lost 5 bases, with 14 bases between them. The CDR3 sequence is CASSSRQGGTGELFF. The CDR3 DNA sequence: TGCGCCAGCAGCTCTAGACAGGGAGGTACCGGGGAGCTGTTTTTT.

CDR3: CASSEGNRVPVETQYF. CDR3 in DNA: TGTGCCAGCAGTGAAGGTAACAGGGTCCCCGTCGAGACCCAGTACTTC. The V gene is TRBV2, the J gene TRBJ2-5; D might be TRBD1 (6 bases). Trimming removed 1 base from V and 5 bases from J, with 17 bases in between. Per the germline V gene, CDR1 is SNHLY and CDR2 is FYNNEI. The CDR3 covers 16 residues.

The chain employs TRBV7-9 and TRBJ2-2; D is unclear. Deletions cut 5 bases from V and 10 bases from J, with 8 bases between. Per germline, CDR1 SEHNR and CDR2 FQNEAQ (reference sequence). The length of the CDR3 is 11 residues. In DNA form, the CDR3 reads TGTGCCAGCAGCCCTGTACAGGAGCTGTTTTTT. Translating gives CASSPVQELFF.

The chain uses TRBV28 and TRBJ1-1, with D unresolved. Germline loops: CDR1 MDHEN, CDR2 SYDVKM. V was pared by 3 bases and J by 8 bases, with 7 bases between. This CDR3 has 11 residues. This chain's CDR3 is CASSFEREAFF. DNA of the CDR3: TGTGCCAGCAGTTTTGAGAGGGAAGCTTTCTTT.

The genes are TRBV19 and TRBJ1-1; the match to TRBD1 covers 8 bases. The CDR3 spans 16 residues. Germline lookup yields CDR1 LNHDA and CDR2 SQIVND (reference sequence). J lost 7 bases, V lost 8 bases, and 18 bases had no gene match. CDR3 DNA: TGTGCCAGTCGTAGGCCAGGGGGCGTTGAATGGGGTGAAGCTTTCTTT. It is translated as CASRRPGGVEWGEAFF.

The chain uses TRBV29-1 and TRBJ2-1; 12 bases line up with TRBD2. The CDR3 runs to 17 residues. V lost 5 bases to trimming and J lost 5 bases; unmatched junction nucleotides: 13. CDR1 is SQVTM and CDR2 is ANQGSEA in the germline V gene. In DNA form, the CDR3 reads TGCAGCGTTAGATGGCTAGCGGGGGGGCCTTCGCACAATGAGCAGTTCTTC. Its protein product is CSVRWLAGGPSHNEQFF.

CDR3 DNA: TGTGCCACCAGTGAGAGGCCGGGACAGGGGTCCCCCTACGAGCAGTACTTC. Residues: CATSERPGQGSPYEQYF. The chain links TRBV24-1 to TRBJ2-7; 10 positions agree with TRBD1. Trimming removed 4 bases from V and 2 bases from J; junction bases left unmatched: 10. Germline V CDR1 and CDR2: KGHDR, SFDVKD. The CDR3 totals 17 residues.

V is TRBV6-1 and J is TRBJ1-1; D unresolved. Trimming took off 2 bases at V and 9 bases at J, with 10 bases between the two ends. Germline V gives CDR1 MNHNS, CDR2 SASEGT. The CDR3 consists of 12 residues. The CDR3 region has the DNA TGTGCCAGCAGTGAAAAACAAGTCCAAGCTTTCTTT. Protein product: CASSEKQVQAFF.

This chain connects TRBV27 to TRBJ2-1; the D is unclear. The CDR3 has 13 amino acids. Between the trimmed V and J ends, which lost 0 bases and 6 bases, there was a span of 6 bases. Germline V gives CDR1 MNHEY, CDR2 SMNVEV (reference sequence). The CDR3 nucleotides read TGTGCCAGCAGTTTATCAGAGCGCAATGAGCAGTTCTTC. This encodes CASSLSERNEQFF.

The CDR3: CASSEARFANTEAFF. The CDR3 DNA reads as TGTGCCAGCAGTGAAGCGCGATTCGCGAACACTGAAGCTTTCTTT. The chain links TRBV2 to TRBJ1-1; D not certain. This CDR3 is 15 amino acids long. The V end was cut by 0 bases, the J end by 1 base, with 9 bases between. Germline-derived CDR1 and CDR2 are SNHLY and FYNNEI.

The V and J genes are TRBV7-9 and TRBJ1-5; tentative D call: TRBD1 (5 bases). Looked up from germline, CDR1 is SEHNR and CDR2 is FQNEAQ (reference sequence). The CDR3 sequence is 17 residues long. V lost 1 base, J lost 0 bases, and 13 bases lay in between. CDR3 region: CASSLGQGGYSNQPQHF. CDR3 coding DNA: TGTGCCAGCAGCTTAGGCCAGGGAGGGTATAGCAATCAGCCCCAGCATTTT.

The chain links TRBV11-2 to TRBJ1-3, with D perhaps matching TRBD1 (5 bases). Deletions cut 6 bases from V and 0 bases from J, with 15 bases between. Germline assignment: CDR1 SGHAT and CDR2 FQNNGV. The CDR3 runs 16 residues. The CDR3 region is CASRGGAVASGNTIYF. CDR3 sequence (DNA): TGTGCCAGCAGGGGGGGAGCGGTGGCCTCTGGAAACACCATATATTTT. Complete variable domain (other parts from reference TRBV11-2 and TRBJ1-3): EAGVAQSPRYKIIEKRQSVAFWCNPISGHATLYWYQQILGQGPKLLIQFQNNGVVDDSQLPKDRFSAERLKGVDSTLKIQPAKLEDSAVYLCASRGGAVASGNTIYFGEGSWLTVV.

This chain joins TRBV11-2 and TRBJ1-2; D ambiguous. V was trimmed by 5 bases and J by 2 bases, leaving 9 bases between them. The germline gives CDR1 SGHAT, CDR2 FQNNGV. This CDR3 comprises 13 residues. The CDR3 coding sequence is TGTGCCAGCAGCCCCCACAGAAACTATGGCTACACCTTC. It yields the protein CASSPHRNYGYTF.

The V and J genes are TRBV3-1 (or the pseudogene TRBV3-2) and TRBJ2-1, with D unresolved. The CDR3 has 14 amino acids. Trimming left V 4 bases short and J 11 bases short, with 18 bases between. CDR1 and CDR2 from the germline V gene are LGHDT and YNNKEL (reference sequence). CDR3: CASSLPYQLSQQFF. The CDR3 region has the DNA TGTGCCAGCAGCCTCCCATATCAACTATCCCAGCAGTTCTTC.

J is TRBJ2-1 and V is TRBV5-4, with TRBD2 matching over 8 bases. V lost 4 bases and J lost 4; bases outside the gene matches: 10. Germline-derived CDR1 and CDR2 are SGHNT and YYREEE (reference sequence). CDR3 length equals 16 residues. The CDR3 region has the DNA TGTGCCAGCAGCCGGCTACTAACGGGGGGGTACAATGAGCAGTTCTTC. It encodes CASSRLLTGGYNEQFF.

This sequence joins TRBV24-1 and TRBJ2-3; TRBD2 aligns across 12 bases. The CDR3 has 16 amino acids. Losses at the gene ends were 4 bases for V and 4 bases for J; bases not matched to a gene: 5. Germline values: CDR1 KGHDR, CDR2 SFDVKD. Written as DNA, the CDR3 is TGTGCCACCAGTGAGCCCACTAGCGGGGGGCCAGATACGCAGTATTTT. The encoded protein is CATSEPTSGGPDTQYF.

The sample holds many counts of this clone. The rearrangement links TRBV6-5 to TRBJ2-7; tentatively, D is TRBD1 (5 bases). The V gene lost 2 bases and the J gene lost 3 bases, with 8 bases spanning the gap. From germline, CDR1 is MNHEY and CDR2 SVGAGI. CDR3 length: 13 residues. CDR3 sequence (DNA): TGTGCCAGCAGTTACCCCGACAGCTACGAGCAGTACTTC. Its translation is CASSYPDSYEQYF.

The J gene is TRBJ2-5, the V gene TRBV9, with D perhaps TRBD1 (5 bases). V dropped 4 bases and J dropped 2 bases, with 15 bases sitting between them. CDR3 length equals 15 residues. The germline CDR1 and CDR2 sequences are SGDLS and YYNGEE. Written as DNA, the CDR3 is TGTGCCAGCAGCCAATCCGGACACACGCAAGAGACCCAGTACTTC. Protein product: CASSQSGHTQETQYF.

The rearrangement joins TRBV3-1 (or the pseudogene TRBV3-2) to TRBJ2-7, with 8 bases lining up with TRBD2. The length of the CDR3 is 15 residues. V was clipped by 4 bases and J by 0 bases; unmatched bases: 5. Germline V gives CDR1 LGHDT, CDR2 YNNKEL (reference sequence). The CDR3 DNA is TGTGCCAGCAGCCTAGGCGGGACTAGCTCCTACGAGCAGTACTTC. The encoded protein is CASSLGGTSSYEQYF.

CDR3 DNA sequence: TGTGCCTGGAGTGCCGGGACGGACTATATCTCACCCCTCCACTTT. Its translation is CAWSAGTDYISPLHF. The rearrangement joins TRBV30 to TRBJ1-6; possible D gene TRBD1, 5 bases. CDR1 is GTSNPN, CDR2 SVGIG, per germline (reference sequence). V lost 1 base and J lost 10, with 17 bases in between. The CDR3 has 15 residues.

This chain links TRBV24-1 with TRBJ1-1; no definite D call. The CDR3 consists of 13 residues. Trimming pared 5 bases from V and 0 bases from J, leaving 6 bases between. Germline-derived CDR1 and CDR2 are KGHDR and SFDVKD. The CDR3 protein is CATSGQLNTEAFF. DNA of the CDR3: TGTGCCACCAGTGGGCAGTTGAACACTGAAGCTTTCTTT.

The CDR3 DNA is TGCAGCGTTGAGACAGTTCAGAACACTGAAGCTTTCTTT. Its translation: CSVETVQNTEAFF. The chain recombines TRBV29-1 with TRBJ1-1, with D tentatively TRBD1 (5 bases). Deletions cut 3 bases from V and 1 base from J, with 9 bases between. CDR1 SQVTM and CDR2 ANQGSEA come from the germline V gene. The CDR3 totals 13 residues.

This chain uses TRBV10-2 with TRBJ2-7, with 9 bases matching TRBD1. V lost 4 bases and J lost 2; bases outside the gene matches: 9. CDR3 length: 16 amino acids. In germline, CDR1 is WSHSY, CDR2 SAAADI. The chain's CDR3 is CASSASWTGEAYEQYF. CDR3 coding DNA: TGCGCCAGCAGTGCCTCCTGGACAGGGGAGGCCTACGAGCAGTACTTC.

V is TRBV7-2 and J is TRBJ1-2; D ambiguous. The germline V and J ends were trimmed by 3 bases and 8 bases, with 13 bases remaining between them. This CDR3 is built from 13 residues. Germline V gene data show CDR1 as SGHTA and CDR2 as FQGNSA. DNA for the CDR3: TGTGCCAGCAGCTTCACACAGAAATTGGGCTACACCTTC. Its protein product is CASSFTQKLGYTF.

The chain recombines TRBV5-4 with TRBJ1-2; 9 bases agree with TRBD1. The CDR3 spans 16 residues. V shed 3 bases and J 4 bases; nucleotides not matched to a gene: 10. Germline CDR1 SGHNT, CDR2 YYREEE (reference sequence). In DNA form, the CDR3 reads TGTGCCAGCAGCTCAGTTGCGGGACAGGGATCCTATGGCTACACCTTC. This encodes CASSSVAGQGSYGYTF.